The present TCR beta chain was sequenced within a study of cytomegalovirus exposure and HLA in healthy donors. Whole-study results and caveats: According to the study, roughly 160 TCR beta chains were cytomegalovirus-associated.

The protocol was immunoSEQ multiplex PCR, while the TCRdb copy is restricted to in-frame clones and leaves out a portion. Among under 150,000 clones listed, 70% to 90% were seen once. V was clipped by 6 bases and J by 6 bases; unmatched bases: 11. Germline V gene sequence: CDR1 MNHEY, CDR2 SVGAGI. The CDR3 contains 15 residues. As regards this clone: The target antigen is unknown.

This chain uses TRBV6-5 with TRBJ2-1; 7 bases are shared with TRBD1. The sequenced sample was PBMCs. The TCR originated in a man younger than 30 in good health and CMV-seronegative. The chain's CDR3 is CASRIRDRIFNEQFF. DNA of the CDR3: TGTGCCAGCAGAATCCGGGACAGAATTTTCAATGAGCAGTTCTTC.